The clone carrying this T cell receptor (beta chain) was detected only a few times. Its specificity is not known. The treatment was: roughly 10-day PBMC culture with coronavirus spike peptide pools or control peptides (ViraFEST assay). This sample is drawn from a study of vaccination and CD4 T cells after COVID-19. Study at large: All convalescent patients were nasal swab PCR positive for SARS-CoV-2; roughly ten had mild and one severe disease. For control cultures, the treatment was a CEFX pool, an HIV-1 Nef pool, or no peptide.

The V gene's germline CDR1 is MNHEY and CDR2 SVGEGT. There are 14 residues in the CDR3. With 0 bases removed from V and 7 bases from J, the gap between germline ends came to 10 bases. Sequencing of cultured CD4+ T cell DNA used the Oncomine TCR Beta short-read assay. TCRdb passed the PCR reads through MiXCR, listing each CDR3 protein once. The data contain under 7,500 distinct CDR3 sequences, approximately 73% of them singletons. The genes are TRBV6-2 or TRBV6-3 and TRBJ2-4; D may be TRBD1 (6 bases). Sequencing was carried out using CD4+ T cells from blood, cultured in vitro. The sequence was obtained from a human donor who had recovered from COVID-19. The CDR3 region has the DNA TGTGCCAGCAGTTACTCGCGACAGGCGAACATTCAGTACTTC. It codes for CASSYSRQANIQYF.